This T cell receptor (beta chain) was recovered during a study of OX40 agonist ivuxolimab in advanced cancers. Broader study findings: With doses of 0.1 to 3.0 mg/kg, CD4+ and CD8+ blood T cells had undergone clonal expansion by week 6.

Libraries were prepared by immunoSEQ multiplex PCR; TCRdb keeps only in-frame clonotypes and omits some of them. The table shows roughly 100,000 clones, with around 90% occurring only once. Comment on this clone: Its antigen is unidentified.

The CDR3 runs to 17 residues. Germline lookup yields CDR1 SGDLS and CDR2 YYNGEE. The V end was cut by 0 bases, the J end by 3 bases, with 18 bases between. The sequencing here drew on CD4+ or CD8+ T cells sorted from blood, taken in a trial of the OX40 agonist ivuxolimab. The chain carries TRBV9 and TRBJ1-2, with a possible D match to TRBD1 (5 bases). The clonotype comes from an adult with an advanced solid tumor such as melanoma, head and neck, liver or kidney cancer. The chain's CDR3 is CASSVELLPGLDYGYTF. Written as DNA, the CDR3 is TGTGCCAGCAGCGTAGAACTTTTACCGGGACTCGACTATGGCTACACCTTC.